The 17 T cell receptor beta chains below come from one sample, sequenced in a study of shared clonotypes between healthy human individuals. Some clones are missing from TCRdb's copy, which holds only in-frame ones; the method was immunoSEQ multiplex PCR. In the table there are about 2.2 million clones, just over 90% of which are singletons. CD45RO-negative, CCR7-positively selected cells formed the naive CD8 fraction, excluding terminally differentiated effector memory CD45RA+ cells. Source material: naive CD8+ T cells from PBMCs. Receptors were obtained from a man aged 18 to 29 in good health. Some clones in this sample may be carry-over from other donors' samples.

The chain combines TRBV19 with TRBJ2-7; D may be TRBD1 (6 bases). Germline CDR1 is LNHDA and CDR2 is SQIVND (reference sequence). The CDR3 spans 13 residues. V was clipped by 8 bases and J by 5 bases, with 16 bases between them. The CDR3 spells CASRQGMKDEQYF. The CDR3, as DNA: TGTGCCAGTCGGCAGGGGATGAAGGACGAGCAGTACTTC.

This chain connects TRBV7-9 to TRBJ1-1, with unresolved D. V gave up 1 base and J gave up 8 bases, with 8 bases separating them. Germline V CDR1 and CDR2: SEHNR, FQNEAQ (reference sequence). The CDR3 spans 12 residues. CDR3 in DNA: TGTGCCAGCAGCTTAGGAAAGATAGAAGCTTTCTTT. It codes for CASSLGKIEAFF.

The chain employs TRBV5-1 and TRBJ1-1; possible D gene TRBD1, 6 bases. V was clipped by 4 bases and J by 1 base, with 14 bases between them. This CDR3 contains 15 residues. Germline CDR1 reads SGHRS; CDR2 reads YFSETQ. The CDR3 sequence is CASSVSGVPNTEAFF. Written as DNA, the CDR3 is TGCGCCAGCAGCGTATCAGGGGTTCCGAACACTGAAGCTTTCTTT. The whole variable domain, filled in from reference TRBV5-1 and TRBJ1-1, reads KAGVTQTPRYLIKTRGQQVTLSCSPISGHRSVSWYQQTPGQGLQFLFEYFSETQRNKGNFPGRFSGRQFSNSRSEMNVSTLELGDSALYLCASSVSGVPNTEAFFGQGTRLTVV.

The chain joins TRBV11-2 to TRBJ1-1; 10 bases agree with TRBD1. The CDR3 spans 14 residues. V shed 5 bases and J 11 bases; nucleotides not matched to a gene: 11. CDR1 SGHAT and CDR2 FQNNGV come from the germline V gene. The CDR3 DNA reads TGTGCCAGCAGCCCAACAGGACAGGGGGTAAGGGCTTTCTTT. This gives the protein CASSPTGQGVRAFF. Supplemented by reference TRBV11-2 and TRBJ1-1, the full variable domain reads EAGVAQSPRYKIIEKRQSVAFWCNPISGHATLYWYQQILGQGPKLLIQFQNNGVVDDSQLPKDRFSAERLKGVDSTLKIQPAKLEDSAVYLCASSPTGQGVRAFFGQGTRLTVV.

V usage is TRBV15 and J usage is TRBJ2-2; D is unresolved. Germline V lookup: CDR1 LNHNV, CDR2 YYDKDF (reference sequence). The CDR3 has 12 residues. Between the trimmed V and J ends, which lost 4 bases and 6 bases, there was a span of 6 bases. CDR3 amino acids: CATSTIPGELFF. CDR3 coding DNA: TGTGCCACCAGCACGATCCCCGGGGAGCTGTTTTTT.

V is TRBV4-3 and J is TRBJ2-1; 7 bases line up with TRBD2. Looked up from germline, CDR1 is LGHNA and CDR2 is YSLEER. V was pared by 4 bases and J by 1 base, with 4 bases of the junction left unmatched. The CDR3 totals 15 residues. The CDR3 nucleotides are TGCGCCAGCAGCCCCTGGGGGGGATCCTACAATGAGCAGTTCTTC. Protein: CASSPWGGSYNEQFF.

This chain uses TRBV7-9 with TRBJ2-1; 7 positions match TRBD2. The CDR3 consists of 16 residues. Germline trimming cut 6 bases from V and 3 bases from J; bases unmatched to any gene: 11. Germline values: CDR1 SEHNR, CDR2 FQNEAQ (reference sequence). The CDR3 is CASRPSASGYYNEQFF. The CDR3 DNA follows: TGTGCCAGCAGACCCTCGGCTAGCGGATACTACAATGAGCAGTTCTTC.

This chain links TRBV27 with TRBJ2-1; 8 bases align to TRBD2. The CDR3 totals 15 residues. Germline V CDR1 and CDR2: MNHEY, SMNVEV (reference sequence). With V trimmed by 5 bases and J by 9 bases, 12 bases remained unmatched. The CDR3 region has the DNA TGTGCCAGCAGTCCGAGCGGGAGTTTCGGGGGTGAGCAGTTCTTC. Amino acids: CASSPSGSFGGEQFF.

Turning to this clone: Distinct nucleotide sequences in the sample also encode this CDR3. The J gene is TRBJ2-2, the V gene TRBV27; TRBD2 agrees at 7 bases. The CDR3 consists of 16 residues. Per germline, CDR1 MNHEY and CDR2 SMNVEV (reference sequence). V shed 3 bases, J shed 1 base, and the junction held 5 bases outside the gene matches. In DNA, the CDR3 is TGTGCCAGCAGTTTCGGGTTAGCGGGGAACACCGGGGAGCTGTTTTTT. It translates to CASSFGLAGNTGELFF.

This chain joins TRBV21-1 and TRBJ1-3; TRBD1 is the table's D call and was not checked against the DNA. TRBV21-1 is a pseudogene. This CDR3 has 13 amino acids. Here the CDR3 DNA reads TGTGCCAGCAGCGCCGTTCCACAAAACACCATATATTTT. The encoded protein is CASSAVPQNTIYF.

DNA for the CDR3: TGTGCCAGCAGTGAGGATAGGTTCGGGACCCAGTACTTC. It specifies CASSEDRFGTQYF. The chain has TRBV2 and TRBJ2-5; no clear D gene. Trimming took 3 bases from V and 7 from J, leaving 12 bases between them. Per the germline V gene, CDR1 is SNHLY and CDR2 is FYNNEI. CDR3 length: 13 residues.

This sequence joins TRBV28 and TRBJ2-5, with D possibly TRBD2 on 5 matching bases. The V gene's germline CDR1 is MDHEN and CDR2 SYDVKM. The length of the CDR3 is 14 residues. Trimming took off 6 bases at V and 4 bases at J, with 15 bases between the two ends. The CDR3 bases are TGTGCCAGCAGACAACTCGGGGATGGAGAGACCCAGTACTTC. It codes for CASRQLGDGETQYF.

This clone was observed a few times. This rearrangement joins TRBV28 to TRBJ1-1; D unclear. V lost 3 bases to trimming and J lost 0 bases, with 8 bases between them. CDR3 length equals 14 residues. CDR1 is MDHEN, CDR2 SYDVKM, per germline. The CDR3 here is CASSFVQLNTEAFF. CDR3 bases: TGTGCCAGCAGTTTCGTGCAGCTGAACACTGAAGCTTTCTTT.

This rearrangement joins TRBV19 to TRBJ2-7; no reliable D call. The ends were cut back, 7 bases at V and 0 bases at J, with 7 bases in the middle. Looked up from germline, CDR1 is LNHDA and CDR2 is SQIVND (reference sequence). There are 12 residues in the CDR3. CDR3 nucleotide sequence: TGTGCCAGTAAAGGCGACTCCTACGAGCAGTACTTC. Its protein product is CASKGDSYEQYF.

The rearrangement uses TRBV19 and TRBJ2-7; 9 bases agree with TRBD2. Germline trimming cut 5 bases from V and 6 bases from J; bases unmatched to any gene: 11. The germline V gene encodes CDR1 LNHDA and CDR2 SQIVND (reference sequence). There are 15 residues in the CDR3. This CDR3 reads CASSPRLAGPLEQYF. As DNA, the CDR3 is TGTGCCAGTAGTCCCCGGCTAGCGGGGCCCCTCGAGCAGTACTTC.

The chain uses TRBV5-1 and TRBJ2-3; the D is unclear. Germline V lookup: CDR1 SGHRS, CDR2 YFSETQ. The V end lost 2 bases, the J end lost 0 bases, and 7 bases lay between the germline ends. The length of the CDR3 is 14 residues. The chain's CDR3 is CASSFGDSTDTQYF. The DNA of the CDR3 is TGCGCCAGCAGCTTCGGCGACAGCACAGATACGCAGTATTTT.

The rearrangement links TRBV7-9 to TRBJ2-7; tentatively, D is TRBD1 (5 bases). Per germline, CDR1 SEHNR and CDR2 FQNEAQ (reference sequence). The V gene lost 1 base and the J gene lost 6 bases, with 13 bases spanning the gap. This CDR3 contains 14 residues. The CDR3 here is CASSLVGVLSEQYF. The CDR3 DNA reads TGTGCCAGCAGCTTAGTAGGGGTCTTGAGCGAGCAGTACTTC. Full variable domain (missing parts from reference TRBV7-9 and TRBJ2-7): DTGVSQNPRHKITKRGQNVTFRCDPISEHNRLYWYRQTLGQGPEFLTYFQNEAQLEKSRLLSDRFSAERPKGSFSTLEIQRTEQGDSAMYLCASSLVGVLSEQYFGPGTRLTVT.